A selection of T cell receptor beta chains follows, all from one sample in a study of PD-1 blockade in classical Hodgkin lymphoma. Sequencing used immunoSEQ multiplex PCR; TCRdb keeps in-frame clones, though not all of them. Among 20,000 to 30,000 clones listed, roughly 80% were seen once. The source material was peripheral blood mononuclear cells (PBMCs), sampled before the second cycle of nivolumab. The receptors were gathered from a human donor with classical Hodgkin lymphoma. Both conserved end residues are part of each CDR3. D genes are given only for firm matches. The size entry is marked missing in some rows and otherwise reads once, few, many or a size class.

cdr3_aa,cdr3_nt,j_call,clone_size,d_call,v_call
CASSRQGDGSPLHF,TGTGCCAGCAGCCGACAGGGGGACGGTTCACCCCTCCACTTT,TRBJ1-6,.,TRBD1,TRBV7-8
CASSPGAGRDRAYEQYF,TGTGCCAGCAGCCCAGGCGCGGGCAGGGACAGAGCCTACGAGCAGTACTTC,TRBJ2-7,.,TRBD1,TRBV7-2
CASSRVWGLGNEQFF,TGTGCCAGCAGCAGAGTCTGGGGGCTCGGCAATGAGCAGTTCTTC,TRBJ2-1,.,.,TRBV11-1
CASSPGHGVPLHF,TGTGCCAGCAGCCCAGGGCACGGGGTCCCCCTCCACTTT,TRBJ1-6,.,.,TRBV7-2
CASSPGPGAGELFF,TGCGCCAGCAGCCCCGGGCCAGGTGCCGGGGAGCTGTTTTTT,TRBJ2-2,.,.,TRBV5-1
CASSKEAGGWDEQFF,TGTGCCAGCAGCAAAGAGGCAGGGGGGTGGGATGAGCAGTTCTTC,TRBJ2-1,.,.,TRBV21-1
CASSLVAGAPKNIQYF,TGCGCCAGCAGCTTGGTGGCAGGGGCTCCCAAAAACATTCAGTACTTC,TRBJ2-4,.,.,TRBV5-1
CASSLGATSTDTQYF,TGTGCCAGCAGCTTAGGAGCGACTAGCACAGATACGCAGTATTTT,TRBJ2-3,.,.,TRBV7-9
CASRRPGDLYNEQFF,TGTGCCAGCAGGAGACCCGGGGACTTGTACAATGAGCAGTTCTTC,TRBJ2-1,.,.,TRBV7-2
CASSIAADSYEQYF,TGTGCCAGTAGTATAGCGGCTGATTCCTACGAGCAGTACTTC,TRBJ2-7,medium-sized,.,TRBV19
CASSQTALALGQYF,TGCGCCAGCAGCCAAACCGCCCTAGCCTTAGGGCAGTACTTC,TRBJ2-7,once,.,TRBV4-1
CASRGPGENSPLHF,TGTGCCAGCAGAGGGCCAGGGGAAAATTCACCCCTCCACTTT,TRBJ1-6,.,.,TRBV2
CASSQAGGRDEQYF,TGTGCCAGCAGCCAAGCAGGGGGCAGGGACGAGCAGTACTTC,TRBJ2-7,.,TRBD1,TRBV5-4
CASSGLFNQPQHF,TGTGCCAGCAGCGGCCTATTCAATCAGCCCCAGCATTTT,TRBJ1-5,.,.,TRBV27
CASSLFQGGTDTQYF,TGTGCCAGCAGCTTGTTCCAGGGGGGCACAGATACGCAGTATTTT,TRBJ2-3,.,TRBD1,TRBV5-4
CASSQMGGLGANVLTF,TGTGCCAGCAGCCAGATGGGGGGGCTCGGGGCCAACGTCCTGACTTTC,TRBJ2-6,.,.,TRBV4-2
CASSLESGGAYNEQFF,TGTGCCAGCAGCTTAGAAAGCGGGGGGGCCTACAATGAGCAGTTCTTC,TRBJ2-1,.,TRBD2,TRBV11-3
CASSQDLGGGKGYGYTF,TGCGCCAGCAGCCAAGATCTTGGGGGAGGTAAAGGCTATGGCTACACCTTC,TRBJ1-2,.,.,TRBV4-3
CASSARTGGRSQPQHF,TGTGCCAGCAGTGCCAGGACAGGGGGCCGGAGTCAGCCCCAGCATTTT,TRBJ1-5,.,TRBD1,TRBV28
CASSLELPWRGTNEKLFF,TGTGCCAGCAGCTTGGAGCTTCCCTGGAGGGGAACTAATGAAAAACTGTTTTTT,TRBJ1-4,.,.,TRBV5-5
CASSLSGSSYNSPLHF,TGTGCCAGCAGCTTGAGCGGGAGCTCCTATAATTCACCCCTCCACTTT,TRBJ1-6,.,.,TRBV5-5
CAWTPVLETQYF,TGTGCCTGGACTCCTGTGTTGGAGACCCAGTACTTC,TRBJ2-5,few,.,TRBV30
CSGVTTYEQYF,TGCAGCGGGGTGACCACTTACGAGCAGTACTTC,TRBJ2-7,.,.,TRBV20-1
CASSPSIRTEGHTF,TGTGCCAGCAGCCCGTCGATACGGACAGAGGGCCACACCTTC,TRBJ1-2,.,.,TRBV2
CASSEEDRDSYEQYF,TGCGCCAGCAGTGAGGAGGACAGGGACAGCTACGAGCAGTACTTC,TRBJ2-7,.,TRBD1,TRBV10-1
CASSTGETQYF,TGTGCCAGCAGCACAGGGGAGACCCAGTACTTC,TRBJ2-5,.,.,TRBV11-2
CASSPEGTGINYGYTF,TGCGCCAGCAGCCCAGAGGGGACAGGGATTAACTATGGCTACACCTTC,TRBJ1-2,.,TRBD1,TRBV5-1
CAISGKGRQETQYF,TGTGCCATCAGTGGGAAGGGGAGGCAGGAGACCCAGTACTTC,TRBJ2-5,.,.,TRBV10-3
CASRQGWEASMGYTF,TGTGCCAGCAGGCAGGGTTGGGAGGCCTCTATGGGCTACACCTTC,TRBJ1-2,.,.,TRBV2
CASTESGTYGYTF,TGTGCCAGCACCGAGTCCGGGACCTATGGCTACACCTTC,TRBJ1-2,.,.,TRBV6-6
CASSFPSTTEAFF,TGTGCCAGCAGCTTTCCATCAACCACTGAAGCTTTCTTT,TRBJ1-1,.,.,TRBV5-4
CASSSERLNTEAFF,TGTGCCAGCTCGTCAGAACGGCTGAACACTGAAGCTTTCTTT,TRBJ1-1,.,.,TRBV18
CASMRERGRINEQFF,TGCGCCAGCATGAGGGAGAGGGGGCGCATAAATGAGCAGTTCTTC,TRBJ2-1,.,TRBD1,TRBV4-3
CASSQGATGGSTDTQYF,TGTGCCAGCAGCCAAGGTGCGACAGGGGGCTCCACAGATACGCAGTATTTT,TRBJ2-3,once,TRBD1,TRBV4-2
CASSPGSGQGMGKLFF,TGCGCCAGCAGCCCGGGCTCTGGACAGGGGATGGGAAAACTGTTTTTT,TRBJ1-4,once,TRBD1,TRBV4-3
CSVRLSDRETQYF,TGCAGCGTTCGTTTATCCGACAGAGAGACCCAGTACTTC,TRBJ2-5,.,.,TRBV29-1
CASSYGGTKQYF,TGTGCCAGCAGTTACGGGGGTACCAAACAGTACTTC,TRBJ2-7,.,.,TRBV6-6
CASSDERGQGPTNYGYTF,TGTGCCAGCAGTGATGAAAGGGGACAGGGGCCTACTAACTATGGCTACACCTTC,TRBJ1-2,.,TRBD1,TRBV25-1
CASSHRLAGGTETQYF,TGTGCCAGCAGCCACCGGCTAGCGGGGGGGACGGAGACCCAGTACTTC,TRBJ2-5,.,TRBD2,TRBV7-6
CATSTSGLSGGVQPQHF,TGTGCCACCAGCACCTCGGGCTTGTCAGGTGGGGTTCAGCCCCAGCATTTT,TRBJ1-5,.,.,TRBV15
CASSYRDTGSYEQYF,TGCGCCAGCAGCTACCGGGACACCGGCTCCTACGAGCAGTACTTC,TRBJ2-7,.,.,TRBV5-1
CASSYRSGTYQETQYF,TGTGCCAGCAGTTACAGATCAGGGACCTACCAAGAGACCCAGTACTTC,TRBJ2-5,few,.,TRBV6-6
CASSDSGQGGQETQYF,TGTGCCAGCAGTGACTCAGGACAGGGTGGCCAAGAGACCCAGTACTTC,TRBJ2-5,few,TRBD1,TRBV6-4
CASRKNMASTEAFF,TGTGCCAGCAGAAAGAATATGGCGAGCACTGAAGCTTTCTTT,TRBJ1-1,once,.,TRBV10-3
CASSTKIRGQETQYF,TGCGCCAGCAGCACCAAAATTAGAGGGCAAGAGACCCAGTACTTC,TRBJ2-5,.,.,TRBV4-3
CASSLGYPRAGDPTGELFF,TGTGCCAGCAGCTTGGGGTACCCCAGGGCGGGAGATCCCACCGGGGAGCTGTTTTTT,TRBJ2-2,.,TRBD2,TRBV5-6
CASSSTPKETQYF,TGTGCCAGCAGCTCAACGCCCAAAGAGACCCAGTACTTC,TRBJ2-5,few,.,TRBV5-4
CATGQSFNNSPLHF,TGTGCCACCGGACAGAGTTTTAATAATTCACCCCTCCACTTT,TRBJ1-6,.,.,TRBV5-8
CASSQGTPSGYEQYF,TGCGCCAGCAGCCAAGGGACACCGAGTGGTTACGAGCAGTACTTC,TRBJ2-7,.,.,TRBV4-1
CASSFDRSKNSPLHF,TGTGCCAGCAGCTTTGACAGGTCTAAGAATTCACCCCTCCACTTT,TRBJ1-6,.,.,TRBV5-4
CASSYYRGPNEKLFF,TGTGCCAGCAGTTATTACCGGGGTCCTAATGAAAAACTGTTTTTT,TRBJ1-4,.,.,TRBV6-5
CASSPSLSPLHF,TGTGCCAGCTCACCATCTCTATCACCCCTCCACTTT,TRBJ1-6,few,.,TRBV18
CAISAAGNEKLFF,TGTGCCATCAGTGCGGCGGGTAATGAAAAACTGTTTTTT,TRBJ1-4,.,.,TRBV10-3
CASSLGNYRCYGYTF,TGTGCCAGCAGTCTCGGTAATTACCGATGCTATGGCTACACCTTC,TRBJ1-2,once,.,TRBV2
CASSPLRVNTGELFF,TGTGCCAGCTCACCATTGAGGGTTAACACCGGGGAGCTGTTTTTT,TRBJ2-2,few,.,TRBV18
CASSPREGNEKLFF,TGTGCCAGCAGTCCCAGGGAGGGAAATGAAAAACTGTTTTTT,TRBJ1-4,.,.,TRBV6-5
CASSDGRVDYGYTF,TGTGCCAGCAGTGACGGCAGGGTTGACTATGGCTACACCTTC,TRBJ1-2,.,.,TRBV2
CASSLQPALAGLYNEQFF,TGTGCCAGCAGCCTACAGCCCGCCTTAGCGGGACTCTACAATGAGCAGTTCTTC,TRBJ2-1,.,TRBD2,TRBV13
CASSAGQGGGYEQYF,TGTGCCAGCAGTGCCGGACAGGGAGGGGGCTACGAGCAGTACTTC,TRBJ2-7,.,.,TRBV6-1